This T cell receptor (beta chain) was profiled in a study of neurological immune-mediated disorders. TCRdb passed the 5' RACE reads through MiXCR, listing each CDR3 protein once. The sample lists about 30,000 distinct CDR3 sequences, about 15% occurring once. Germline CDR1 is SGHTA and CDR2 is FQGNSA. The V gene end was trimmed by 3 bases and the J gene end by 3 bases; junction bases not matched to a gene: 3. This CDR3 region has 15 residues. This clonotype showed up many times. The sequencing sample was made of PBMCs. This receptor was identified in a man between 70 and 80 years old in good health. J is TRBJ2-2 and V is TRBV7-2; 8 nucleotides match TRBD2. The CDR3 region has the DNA TGTGCCAGCAGCTTCAAGACTAGCGACACCGGGGAGCTGTTTTTT. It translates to CASSFKTSDTGELFF.